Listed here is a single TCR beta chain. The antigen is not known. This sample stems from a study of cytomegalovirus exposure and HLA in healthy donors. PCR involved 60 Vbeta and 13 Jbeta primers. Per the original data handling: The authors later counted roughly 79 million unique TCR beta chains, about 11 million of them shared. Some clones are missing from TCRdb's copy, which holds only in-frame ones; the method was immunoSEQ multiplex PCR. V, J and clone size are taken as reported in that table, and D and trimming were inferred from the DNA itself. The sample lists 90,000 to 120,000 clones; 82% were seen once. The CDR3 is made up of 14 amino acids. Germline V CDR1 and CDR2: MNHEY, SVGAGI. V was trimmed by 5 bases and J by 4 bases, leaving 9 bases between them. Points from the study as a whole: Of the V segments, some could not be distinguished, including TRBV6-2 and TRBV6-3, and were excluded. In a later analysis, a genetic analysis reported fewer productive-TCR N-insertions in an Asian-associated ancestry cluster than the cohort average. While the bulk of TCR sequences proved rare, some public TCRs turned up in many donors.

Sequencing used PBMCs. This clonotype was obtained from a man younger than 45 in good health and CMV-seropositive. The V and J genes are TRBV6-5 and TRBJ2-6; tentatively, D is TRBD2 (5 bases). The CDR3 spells CASSRRAGANVLTF. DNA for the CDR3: TGTGCCAGCAGTCGGCGGGCGGGGGCCAACGTCCTGACTTTC.